These 15 T cell receptor beta chains came from one sample sequenced in a study of CD8+ T cells in alopecia areata. As the sequencing template, cDNA was produced by extracting RNA and reverse transcribing it. The repertoire was sequenced with immunoSEQ multiplex PCR; TCRdb's copy has only in-frame clones and lacks some. The sample lists about 270,000 clones; 60% were seen once. Treatment specified: oral pan-JAK inhibitor, 5-10 mg twice daily. The material sequenced was CD4+ T cells sorted from blood, taken around week 54, from a patient treated with tofacitinib. Receptor source: a human donor with alopecia areata.

Only a few counts were recorded for this clone. This chain links TRBV6-5 with TRBJ2-7, with a tentative D call TRBD2 (6 bases). The CDR3 totals 14 residues. CDR1 MNHEY and CDR2 SVGAGI come from the germline V gene. The germline V and J ends were trimmed by 6 bases and 2 bases, with 14 bases remaining between them. DNA for the CDR3: TGTGCCAGCAGCTGGGCCGGGGGAACCTACGAGCAGTACTTC. As protein: CASSWAGGTYEQYF.

This chain connects TRBV19 to TRBJ2-3; tentatively, D is TRBD2 (5 bases). CDR1 LNHDA and CDR2 SQIVND come from the germline V gene (reference sequence). Trimming removed 5 bases from V and 6 bases from J, with 12 bases in between. The CDR3 is 13 residues long. This CDR3 reads CASSGSGWDTQYF. The CDR3 DNA reads TGTGCCAGTAGTGGTTCGGGATGGGATACGCAGTATTTT. The complete variable domain, with remaining parts taken from reference TRBV19 and TRBJ2-3, reads DGGITQSPKYLFRKEGQNVTLSCEQNLNHDAMYWYRQDPGQGLRLIYYSQIVNDFQKGDIAEGYSVSREKKESFPLTVTSAQKNPTAFYLCASSGSGWDTQYFGPGTRLTVL.

This rearrangement joins TRBV29-1 to TRBJ1-2, with D unclear. Per the germline V gene, CDR1 is SQVTM and CDR2 is ANQGSEA. The V end was cut by 7 bases, the J end by 7 bases, with 22 bases between. This CDR3 has 14 amino acids. The CDR3, as DNA: TGCAGCGCTAAAGGGTTCATTTCAGGATCTGGCTACACCTTC. Its translation: CSAKGFISGSGYTF.

This clone showed up just a few times. The V call is TRBV7-2, the J call TRBJ2-6; D unclear. Germline CDR1 SGHTA, CDR2 FQGNSA. The CDR3 contains 15 residues. V lost 4 bases to trimming and J lost 0 bases, with 7 bases between them. The CDR3: CASSSGISGANVLTF. The CDR3, as DNA: TGTGCCAGCAGCTCGGGTATCTCTGGGGCCAACGTCCTGACTTTC.

The chain combines TRBV30 with TRBJ1-6; D possibly corresponds to TRBD1 (5 bases). Trimming removed 3 bases at V and 11 bases at J, with 8 bases between. CDR3 size: 11 residues. The germline CDR1 and CDR2 sequences are GTSNPN and SVGIG (reference sequence). CDR3 DNA: TGTGCCTGGAGCGGGGCAACACCCCTCCACTTT. It encodes CAWSGATPLHF.

This chain joins TRBV30 and TRBJ1-2; D gene uncertain. The ends were cut back, 5 bases at V and 8 bases at J, with 6 bases in the middle. Germline loops: CDR1 GTSNPN, CDR2 SVGIG (reference sequence). CDR3 length: 9 residues. The CDR3 sequence: CAWVVGYTF. The CDR3 DNA is TGTGCCTGGGTTGTGGGCTACACCTTC.

The V and J genes are TRBV7-3 and TRBJ1-5; 8 positions agree with TRBD1. The junction had 14 bases not matched to a gene; V was cut back by 4 bases and J by 3 bases. This CDR3 has 18 residues. CDR1 and CDR2 (germline): SGHTA, FQGTGA. The CDR3 loop reads CASSSPDSSGQVNQPQHF. As DNA, the CDR3 is TGTGCCAGCAGCTCCCCCGACTCCTCGGGACAGGTCAATCAGCCCCAGCATTTT.

The genes are TRBV30 and TRBJ1-6, with 9 bases aligning to TRBD1. The CDR3 totals 16 residues. Per the germline V gene, CDR1 is GTSNPN and CDR2 is SVGIG (reference sequence). V was pared by 3 bases and J by 9 bases, with 12 bases of the junction left unmatched. CDR3 sequence reads: CAWSLKTGGFGSPLHF. The CDR3 DNA reads as TGTGCCTGGAGCCTAAAAACAGGGGGCTTCGGTTCACCCCTCCACTTT.

This chain links TRBV4-2 with TRBJ2-3; 10 nucleotides agree with TRBD2. After removal of 2 bases from V and 1 base from J, the junction contained 0 bases not matched to a gene. Germline values: CDR1 LGHNA, CDR2 YNFKEQ. The CDR3 contains 15 residues. The CDR3 coding sequence is TGTGCCAGCAGCCAACTAGCGGGGGGCACAGATACGCAGTATTTT. Translating it yields CASSQLAGGTDTQYF.

This clone has more than one count but fewer than ten. The rearrangement joins TRBV7-6 to TRBJ2-7; the D is unclear. Germline lookup yields CDR1 SGHVS and CDR2 FNYEAQ. The V end lost 1 base, the J end lost 3 bases, and 10 bases lay between the germline ends. The CDR3 is 14 amino acids. The CDR3 reads CASSLVPGIYEQYF. The CDR3 DNA reads TGTGCCAGCAGCTTAGTCCCAGGAATCTACGAGCAGTACTTC.

CDR3 bases: TGCAGCGTGAGAGAGGGACAGGGGAGGAATGAGCAGTTCTTC. Translation: CSVREGQGRNEQFF. The chain couples TRBV29-1 to TRBJ2-1; TRBD1 agrees at 10 bases. The CDR3 totals 14 residues. Losses at the gene ends were 6 bases for V and 7 bases for J; bases not matched to a gene: 9. The germline V gene encodes CDR1 SQVTM and CDR2 ANQGSEA.

The chain couples TRBV5-1 to TRBJ1-6, with TRBD1 matching 10 bases. Per germline, CDR1 SGHRS and CDR2 YFSETQ. V lost 0 bases to trimming and J lost 4 bases; unmatched junction nucleotides: 1. The CDR3 contains 16 residues. CDR3 residues: CASSLGGQGYNSPLHF. CDR3 sequence (DNA): TGCGCCAGCAGCTTGGGGGGACAGGGGTATAATTCACCCCTCCACTTT.

The chain combines TRBV30 with TRBJ1-5; tentative D call: TRBD1 (5 bases). Germline loops: CDR1 GTSNPN, CDR2 SVGIG (reference sequence). V was pared by 3 bases and J by 5 bases, with 11 bases between. This CDR3 has 13 amino acids. Here the CDR3 DNA reads TGTGCCTGGAGCCGGGACGGCGATCAGCCCCAGCATTTT. As protein: CAWSRDGDQPQHF.

This rearrangement joins TRBV15 to TRBJ2-5, with D possibly matching TRBD1 (5 bases). V was trimmed by 3 bases and J by 5 bases, leaving 10 bases between them. This CDR3 comprises 13 residues. Germline V gives CDR1 LNHNV, CDR2 YYDKDF (reference sequence). The CDR3 bases are TGTGCCACCAGCAGGTGGGCAGGGGAGACCCAGTACTTC. Translated, it gives CATSRWAGETQYF.

The chain has TRBV12-5 and TRBJ2-3; D not resolved. The CDR3 sequence is 17 residues long. CDR1 and CDR2 from the germline V gene are LGHNT and FRNRAP. Trimming stripped 0 bases from V and 0 bases from J, with 13 bases between. The CDR3 DNA reads TGTGCTAGTGGTTTGGTCGTAACCAGGCTAAGCACAGATACGCAGTATTTT. Translated, it gives CASGLVVTRLSTDTQYF.